Listed below are T cell receptor beta chains from one sample, sequenced in a study of CD8+ T cells in alopecia areata. The table came from immunoSEQ multiplex PCR; TCRdb's copy has only in-frame clones and leaves some out. Seen here are some 150,000 clones, about 60% observed once, and the top ten hold 5% to 7%. The sequences come from CD4+ T cells sorted from blood, collected at week 0. Every receptor here comes from a human donor with alopecia areata. Both conserved end residues are part of each CDR3. D genes are given only for firm matches. Some rows mark clone size as missing; the rest say once, few, many or name a class of expanded clone.

V gene: TRBV27
D gene: -
clone size: few
J gene: TRBJ2-7
CDR3 DNA: TGTGCCAGCAGTCTACGACCCGGGACGAGAGAGCAGTACTTC
CDR3 protein: CASSLRPGTREQYF

V gene: TRBV29-1
D gene: -
clone size: -
J gene: TRBJ1-1
CDR3 DNA: TGCAGCGTCGGGACCATGAACACTGAAGCTTTCTTT
CDR3 protein: CSVGTMNTEAFF

V gene: TRBV7-2
D gene: -
clone size: few
J gene: TRBJ1-1
CDR3 DNA: TGTGCCAGCAGCCCCATAGGGACCACTGAAGCTTTCTTT
CDR3 protein: CASSPIGTTEAFF

V gene: TRBV15
D gene: TRBD1
clone size: -
J gene: TRBJ2-1
CDR3 DNA: TGTGCCACCAGCAGAGAACCGGGACAGGGATACTACAATGAGCAGTTCTTC
CDR3 protein: CATSREPGQGYYNEQFF

V gene: TRBV5-5
D gene: TRBD1
clone size: few
J gene: TRBJ1-2
CDR3 DNA: TGTGCCAGCAGCTTAGGACAGGGGCAAAGCTATGGCTACACCTTC
CDR3 protein: CASSLGQGQSYGYTF

V gene: TRBV30
D gene: TRBD1
clone size: -
J gene: TRBJ2-5
CDR3 DNA: TGTGCCTGGACAGGGGGAGAGACCCAGTACTTC
CDR3 protein: CAWTGGETQYF

V gene: TRBV13
D gene: TRBD1
clone size: -
J gene: TRBJ1-6
CDR3 DNA: TGTGCCAGCAGCTCGACAGGGAGGAATTCACCCCTCCACTTT
CDR3 protein: CASSSTGRNSPLHF

V gene: TRBV18
D gene: -
clone size: few
J gene: TRBJ2-5
CDR3 DNA: TGTGCCAGCTCAATCTGGGAACAAGAGACCCAGTACTTC
CDR3 protein: CASSIWEQETQYF

V gene: TRBV7-9
D gene: -
clone size: -
J gene: TRBJ2-3
CDR3 DNA: TGTGCCAGCAGCTTACAGGGCACAGATACGCAGTATTTT
CDR3 protein: CASSLQGTDTQYF

V gene: TRBV27
D gene: -
clone size: few
J gene: TRBJ2-2
CDR3 DNA: TGTGCCAGCAGACAGGGTTTAGCCGGGGAGCTGTTTTTT
CDR3 protein: CASRQGLAGELFF

V gene: TRBV30
D gene: -
clone size: -
J gene: TRBJ2-5
CDR3 DNA: TGTGCCTGGACCGCGGGTCAAGAGACCCAGTACTTC
CDR3 protein: CAWTAGQETQYF

V gene: TRBV7-9
D gene: -
clone size: few
J gene: TRBJ1-1
CDR3 DNA: TGTGCCAGCAGCTTACTGACAGGGAACACTGAAGCTTTCTTT
CDR3 protein: CASSLLTGNTEAFF

V gene: TRBV25-1
D gene: -
clone size: -
J gene: TRBJ1-2
CDR3 DNA: TGTGCCAGCAGTTTAACAGGGAACTATGGCTACACCTTC
CDR3 protein: CASSLTGNYGYTF

V gene: TRBV27
D gene: -
clone size: -
J gene: TRBJ2-5
CDR3 DNA: TGTGCCAGCAGTTTATCGAGTTTGCAAGAGACCCAGTACTTC
CDR3 protein: CASSLSSLQETQYF